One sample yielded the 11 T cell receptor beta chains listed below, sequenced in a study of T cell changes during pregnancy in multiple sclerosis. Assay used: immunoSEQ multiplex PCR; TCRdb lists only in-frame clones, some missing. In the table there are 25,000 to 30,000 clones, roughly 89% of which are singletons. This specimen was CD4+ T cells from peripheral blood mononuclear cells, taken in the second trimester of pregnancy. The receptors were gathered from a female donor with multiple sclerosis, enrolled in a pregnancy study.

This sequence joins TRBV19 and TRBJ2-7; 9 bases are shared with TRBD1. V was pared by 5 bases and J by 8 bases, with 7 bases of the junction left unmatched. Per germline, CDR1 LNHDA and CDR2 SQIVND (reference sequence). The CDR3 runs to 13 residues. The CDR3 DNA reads TGTGCCAGTAGTGAAATCACAGGGGGCCAGCAGTACTTC. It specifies CASSEITGGQQYF. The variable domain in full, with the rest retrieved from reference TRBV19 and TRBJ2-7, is DGGITQSPKYLFRKEGQNVTLSCEQNLNHDAMYWYRQDPGQGLRLIYYSQIVNDFQKGDIAEGYSVSREKKESFPLTVTSAQKNPTAFYLCASSEITGGQQYFGPGTRLTVT.

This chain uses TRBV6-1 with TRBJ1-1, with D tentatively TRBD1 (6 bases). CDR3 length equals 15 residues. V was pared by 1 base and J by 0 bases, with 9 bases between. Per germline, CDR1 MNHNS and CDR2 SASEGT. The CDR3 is CASSEEGTLNTEAFF. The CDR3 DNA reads TGTGCCAGCAGTGAAGAAGGGACACTGAACACTGAAGCTTTCTTT.

The CDR3 coding sequence is TGTGCCAGTAGTCCGGGAGGGGGAAGGACTGAAGCTTTCTTT. This codes for CASSPGGGRTEAFF. This rearrangement joins TRBV19 to TRBJ1-1, with D tentatively TRBD1 (6 bases). V shed 5 bases and J shed 5 bases, with 15 bases lying between them. The germline V gene has CDR1 LNHDA and CDR2 SQIVND (reference sequence). CDR3 length: 14 amino acids.

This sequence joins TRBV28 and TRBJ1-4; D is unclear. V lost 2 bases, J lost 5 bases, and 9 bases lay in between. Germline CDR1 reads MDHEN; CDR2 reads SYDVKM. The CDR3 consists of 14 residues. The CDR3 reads CASSLPLHNEKLFF. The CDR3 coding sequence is TGTGCCAGCAGTTTACCGTTACACAATGAAAAACTGTTTTTT.

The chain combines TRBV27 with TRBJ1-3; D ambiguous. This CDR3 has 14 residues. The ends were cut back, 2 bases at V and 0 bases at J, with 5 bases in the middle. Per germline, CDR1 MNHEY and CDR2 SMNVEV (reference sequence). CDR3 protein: CASSLLFSGNTIYF. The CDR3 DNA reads TGTGCCAGCAGTTTACTGTTCTCTGGAAACACCATATATTTT.

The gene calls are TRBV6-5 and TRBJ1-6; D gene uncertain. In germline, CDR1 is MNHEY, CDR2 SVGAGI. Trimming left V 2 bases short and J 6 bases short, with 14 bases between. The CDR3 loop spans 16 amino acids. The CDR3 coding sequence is TGTGCCAGCAGTTACAACGCTGGACTGATTAATTCACCCCTCCACTTT. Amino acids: CASSYNAGLINSPLHF.

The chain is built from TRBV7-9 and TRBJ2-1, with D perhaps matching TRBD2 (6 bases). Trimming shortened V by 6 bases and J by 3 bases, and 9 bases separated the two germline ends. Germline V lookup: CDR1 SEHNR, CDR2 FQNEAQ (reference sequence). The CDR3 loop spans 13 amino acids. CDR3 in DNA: TGTGCCAGCAGGCAGGGACTCTACAATGAGCAGTTCTTC. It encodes CASRQGLYNEQFF.

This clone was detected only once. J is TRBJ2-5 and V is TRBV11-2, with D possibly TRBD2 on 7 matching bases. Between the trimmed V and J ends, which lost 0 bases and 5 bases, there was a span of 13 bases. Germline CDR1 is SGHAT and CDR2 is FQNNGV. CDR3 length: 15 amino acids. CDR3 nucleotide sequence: TGTGCCAGCAGCTTAGATGGAGGGGGGGGTGAGACCCAGTACTTC. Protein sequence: CASSLDGGGGETQYF.

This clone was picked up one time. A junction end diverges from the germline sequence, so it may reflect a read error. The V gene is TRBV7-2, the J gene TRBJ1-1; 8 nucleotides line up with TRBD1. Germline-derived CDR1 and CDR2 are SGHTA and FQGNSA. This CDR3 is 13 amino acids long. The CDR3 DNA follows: TGTGCCAGCAGCTTTACGACAGGGGACGCACAAGTCTTT. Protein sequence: CASSFTTGDAQVF.

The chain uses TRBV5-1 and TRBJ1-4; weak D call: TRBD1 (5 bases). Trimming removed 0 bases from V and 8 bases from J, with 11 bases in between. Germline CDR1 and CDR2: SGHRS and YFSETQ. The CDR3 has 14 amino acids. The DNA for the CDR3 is TGCGCCAGCAGCTTGGTAGGGGTTCGGGAAAAACTGTTTTTT. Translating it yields CASSLVGVREKLFF.

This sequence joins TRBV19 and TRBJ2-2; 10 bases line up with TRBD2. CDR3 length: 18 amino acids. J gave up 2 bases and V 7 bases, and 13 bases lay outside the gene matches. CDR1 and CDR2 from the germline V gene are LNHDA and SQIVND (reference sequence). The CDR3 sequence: CASTPTQLAGLNTGELFF. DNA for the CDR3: TGTGCCAGTACCCCAACCCAACTAGCGGGGCTAAACACCGGGGAGCTGTTTTTT. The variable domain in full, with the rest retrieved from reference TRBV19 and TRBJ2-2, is DGGITQSPKYLFRKEGQNVTLSCEQNLNHDAMYWYRQDPGQGLRLIYYSQIVNDFQKGDIAEGYSVSREKKESFPLTVTSAQKNPTAFYLCASTPTQLAGLNTGELFFGEGSRLTVL.